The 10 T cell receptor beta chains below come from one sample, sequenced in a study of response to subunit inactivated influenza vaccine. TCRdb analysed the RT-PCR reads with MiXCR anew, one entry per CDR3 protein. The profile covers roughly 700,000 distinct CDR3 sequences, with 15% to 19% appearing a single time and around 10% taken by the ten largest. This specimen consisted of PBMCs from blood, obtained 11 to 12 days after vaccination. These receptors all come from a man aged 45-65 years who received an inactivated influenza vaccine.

The CDR3 region has the DNA TGTGCCAGCAGTTTATTCACCGGGACAAACCAAGAGACCCAGTACTTC. This encodes CASSLFTGTNQETQYF. This sequence joins TRBV28 and TRBJ2-5; a possible D gene is TRBD1 (6 bases). From germline, CDR1 is MDHEN and CDR2 SYDVKM. Trimming removed 1 base from V and 0 bases from J, with 12 bases in between. CDR3 size: 16 residues.

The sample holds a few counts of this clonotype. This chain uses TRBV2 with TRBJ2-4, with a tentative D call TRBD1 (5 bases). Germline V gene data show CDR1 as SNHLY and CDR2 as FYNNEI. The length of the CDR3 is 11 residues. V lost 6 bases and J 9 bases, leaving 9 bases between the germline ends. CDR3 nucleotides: TGTGCCAGCAGGACAGATTTCATTCAGTACTTC. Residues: CASRTDFIQYF. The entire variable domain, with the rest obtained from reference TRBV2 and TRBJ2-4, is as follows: EPEVTQTPSHQVTQMGQEVILRCVPISNHLYFYWYRQILGQKVEFLVSFYNNEISEKSEIFDDQFSVERPDGSNFTLKIRSTKLEDSAMYFCASRTDFIQYFGAGTRLSVL.

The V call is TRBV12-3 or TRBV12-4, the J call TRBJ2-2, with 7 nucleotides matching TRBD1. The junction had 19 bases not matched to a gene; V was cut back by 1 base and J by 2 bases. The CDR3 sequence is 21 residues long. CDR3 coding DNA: TGTGCCAGCAGTTTAGGCTTCGGGACAGCTCATCCTAGATCTAACACCGGGGAGCTGTTTTTT. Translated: CASSLGFGTAHPRSNTGELFF.

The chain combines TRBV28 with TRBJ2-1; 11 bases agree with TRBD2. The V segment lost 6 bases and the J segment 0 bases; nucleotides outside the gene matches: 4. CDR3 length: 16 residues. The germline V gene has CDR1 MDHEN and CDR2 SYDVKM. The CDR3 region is CASRGTSGISYNEQFF. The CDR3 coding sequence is TGTGCCAGCAGGGGGACTAGCGGAATCTCCTACAATGAGCAGTTCTTC.

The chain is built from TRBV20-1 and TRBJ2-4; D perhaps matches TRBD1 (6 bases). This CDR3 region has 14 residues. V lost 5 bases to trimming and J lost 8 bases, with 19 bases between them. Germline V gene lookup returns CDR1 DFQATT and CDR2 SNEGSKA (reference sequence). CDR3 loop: CSAQMGAGLDIQYF. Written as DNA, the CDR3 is TGCAGTGCTCAAATGGGGGCGGGCCTTGACATTCAGTACTTC.

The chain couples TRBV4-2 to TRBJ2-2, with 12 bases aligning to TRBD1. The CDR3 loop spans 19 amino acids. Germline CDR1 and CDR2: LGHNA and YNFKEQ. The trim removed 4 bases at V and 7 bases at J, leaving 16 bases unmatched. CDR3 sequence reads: CASSRPSGTGGAQVGELFF. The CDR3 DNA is TGTGCCAGCAGCCGTCCCTCCGGGACAGGGGGCGCCCAGGTCGGGGAGCTGTTTTTT.

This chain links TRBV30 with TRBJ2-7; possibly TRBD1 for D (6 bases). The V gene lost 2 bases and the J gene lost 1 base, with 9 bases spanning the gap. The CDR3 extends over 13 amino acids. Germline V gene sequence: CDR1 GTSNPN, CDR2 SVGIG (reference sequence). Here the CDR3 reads CAWSKDSSYEQYF. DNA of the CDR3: TGTGCCTGGAGTAAGGACAGTTCCTACGAGCAGTACTTC.

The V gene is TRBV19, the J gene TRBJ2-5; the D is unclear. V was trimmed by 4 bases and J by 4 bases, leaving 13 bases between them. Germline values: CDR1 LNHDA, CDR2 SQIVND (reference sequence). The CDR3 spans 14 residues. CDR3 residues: CASSTGSDIETQYF. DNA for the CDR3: TGTGCCAGTAGTACCGGGTCCGATATAGAGACCCAGTACTTC.

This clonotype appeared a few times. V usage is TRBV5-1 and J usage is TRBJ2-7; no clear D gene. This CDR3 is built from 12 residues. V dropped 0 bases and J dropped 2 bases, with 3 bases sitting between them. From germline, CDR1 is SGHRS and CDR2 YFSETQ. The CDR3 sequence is CASSLDTYEQYF. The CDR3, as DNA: TGCGCCAGCAGCTTGGATACCTACGAGCAGTACTTC.

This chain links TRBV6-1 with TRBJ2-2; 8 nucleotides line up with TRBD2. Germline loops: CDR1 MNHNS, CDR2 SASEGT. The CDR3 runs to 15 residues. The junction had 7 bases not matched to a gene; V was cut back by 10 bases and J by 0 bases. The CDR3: CANGGDLSNTGELFF. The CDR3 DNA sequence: TGTGCCAACGGGGGGGACCTCTCGAACACCGGGGAGCTGTTTTTT.